This T cell receptor beta chain stems from a study of CD8+ T cells in alopecia areata. Whole-study findings and limits: Mice showed clearer TCR sharing than patients did, a gap that was possibly HLA-related. The study also sequences resident alphabeta T cells of normal skin in scalp samples. Clonality was higher in lesional than normal scalp, especially in alopecia totalis/universalis.

CDR1 is MNHEY, CDR2 SVGAGI, per germline. CDR3 size: 13 residues. J was trimmed by 5 bases and V by 10 bases; bases with no gene match: 4. cDNA prepared by RNA extraction and subsequent reverse transcription served as the template for sequencing. The data were produced by immunoSEQ multiplex PCR, yet TCRdb's version contains in-frame clones alone and is incomplete. In the table there are more than 100,000 clones, approximately 60% of which are singletons. It was from PBMCs that CD4+ and CD8+ T cells were sorted. To note about this clone: Its target is not known.

The sample taken for sequencing was CD4+ T cells sorted from blood. The gene calls are TRBV6-5 and TRBJ2-5; TRBD2 agrees at 13 bases. The receptor comes from a human donor in good health. CDR3 residues: CAIGLAGVETQYF. CDR3 sequence (DNA): TGTGCCATCGGACTAGCGGGGGTGGAGACCCAGTACTTC.